This T cell receptor (beta chain) is drawn from a study of blood T cell repertoires in COVID-19. The germline V and J ends were trimmed by 5 bases and 2 bases, with 18 bases remaining between them. This CDR3 is built from 16 residues. CDR1 and CDR2 from the germline V gene are MNHEY and SMNVEV (reference sequence). In the original processing: Reference gene primer amplification yielded estimated nucleated cell counts. Generated by immunoSEQ multiplex PCR, the TCRdb table keeps only in-frame clones and is missing some. The DNA gave D and trimming, while V, J and clone size come from that table. The sample includes 200,000 to 250,000 clones, 86% seen only once; the top ten take roughly 2%. Which cohort a participant joined came from the clinical history participants gave.

This chain uses TRBV27 with TRBJ1-1, with TRBD1 as a possible D gene (6 bases). The sample consisted of PBMCs or T cells enriched from blood (not recorded which). The clonotype was recovered from a woman between 50 and 59 years old who had recovered from COVID-19. CDR3 amino acids: CASSPSKTGSNTEAFF. DNA for the CDR3: TGTGCCAGCAGTCCCTCCAAAACAGGGAGCAACACTGAAGCTTTCTTT.